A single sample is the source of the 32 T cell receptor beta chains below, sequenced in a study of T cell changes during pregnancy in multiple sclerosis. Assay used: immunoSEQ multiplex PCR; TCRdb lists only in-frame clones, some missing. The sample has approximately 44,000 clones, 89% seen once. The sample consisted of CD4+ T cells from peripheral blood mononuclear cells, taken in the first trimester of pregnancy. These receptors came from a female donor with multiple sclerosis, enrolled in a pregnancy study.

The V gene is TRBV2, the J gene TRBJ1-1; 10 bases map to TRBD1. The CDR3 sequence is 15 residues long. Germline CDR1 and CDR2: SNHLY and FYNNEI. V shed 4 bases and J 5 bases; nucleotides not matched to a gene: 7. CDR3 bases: TGTGCCAGCAGTGGACAGGGGGCTATGGGTACTGAAGCTTTCTTT. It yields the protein CASSGQGAMGTEAFF.

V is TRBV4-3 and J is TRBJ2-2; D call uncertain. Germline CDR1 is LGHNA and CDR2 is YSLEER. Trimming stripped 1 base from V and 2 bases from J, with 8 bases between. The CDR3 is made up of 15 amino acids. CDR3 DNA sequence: TGCGCCAGCAGCCAAGCCCCGGGTAACACCGGGGAGCTGTTTTTT. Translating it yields CASSQAPGNTGELFF.

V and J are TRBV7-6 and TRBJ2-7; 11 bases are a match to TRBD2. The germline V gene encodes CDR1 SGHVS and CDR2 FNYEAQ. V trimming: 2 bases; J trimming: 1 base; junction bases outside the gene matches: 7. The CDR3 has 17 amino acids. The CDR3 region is CASSLITGTSGSYEQYF. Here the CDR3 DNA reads TGTGCCAGCAGCTTAATCACCGGGACTAGCGGTTCCTACGAGCAGTACTTC.

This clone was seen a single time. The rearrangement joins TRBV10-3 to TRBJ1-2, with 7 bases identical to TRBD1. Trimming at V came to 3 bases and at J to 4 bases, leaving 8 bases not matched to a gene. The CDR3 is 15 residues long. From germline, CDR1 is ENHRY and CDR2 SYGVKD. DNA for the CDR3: TGTGCCATCAGTGACTATGGACAGGTCATCTATGGCTACACCTTC. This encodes CAISDYGQVIYGYTF.

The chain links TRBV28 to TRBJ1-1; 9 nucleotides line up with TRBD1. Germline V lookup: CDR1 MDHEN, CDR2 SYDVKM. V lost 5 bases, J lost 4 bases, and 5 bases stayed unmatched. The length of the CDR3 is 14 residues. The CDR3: CASSPPGQGTEAFF. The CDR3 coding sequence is TGTGCCAGCAGTCCGCCGGGACAGGGCACTGAAGCTTTCTTT.

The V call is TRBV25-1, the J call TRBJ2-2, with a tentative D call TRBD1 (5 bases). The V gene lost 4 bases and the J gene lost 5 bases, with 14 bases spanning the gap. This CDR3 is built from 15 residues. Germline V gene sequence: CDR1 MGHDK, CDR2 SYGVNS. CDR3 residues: CASSGRGDWTGELFF. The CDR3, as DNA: TGTGCCAGCAGTGGAAGGGGTGATTGGACCGGGGAGCTGTTTTTT. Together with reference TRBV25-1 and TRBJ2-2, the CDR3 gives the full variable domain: EADIYQTPRYLVIGTGKKITLECSQTMGHDKMYWYQQDPGMELHLIHYSYGVNSTEKGDLSSESTVSRIRTEHFPLTLESARPSHTSQYLCASSGRGDWTGELFFGEGSRLTVL.

DNA for the CDR3: TGTGCCAGCAGTGACATGCTAGCGGGGGTCGGAGGCACCGGGGAGCTGTTTTTT. Its protein is CASSDMLAGVGGTGELFF. V usage is TRBV6-1 and J usage is TRBJ2-2; 10 nucleotides line up with TRBD2. Trimming cost V 3 bases and J 4 bases; bases outside gene matches: 11. Per the germline V gene, CDR1 is MNHNS and CDR2 is SASEGT. The CDR3 sequence is 18 residues long.

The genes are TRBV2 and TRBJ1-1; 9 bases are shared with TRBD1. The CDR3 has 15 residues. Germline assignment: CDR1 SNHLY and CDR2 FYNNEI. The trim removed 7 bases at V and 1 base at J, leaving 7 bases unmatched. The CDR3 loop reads CASTRQGVTNTEAFF. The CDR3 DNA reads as TGTGCCAGCACCCGACAGGGGGTGACGAACACTGAAGCTTTCTTT.

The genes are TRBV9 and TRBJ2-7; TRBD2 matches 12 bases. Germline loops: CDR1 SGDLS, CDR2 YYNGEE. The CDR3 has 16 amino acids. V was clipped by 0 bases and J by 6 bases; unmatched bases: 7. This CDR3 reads CASSVGLAGGAGEQYF. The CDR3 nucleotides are TGTGCCAGCAGCGTAGGTCTAGCGGGAGGGGCGGGCGAGCAGTACTTC.

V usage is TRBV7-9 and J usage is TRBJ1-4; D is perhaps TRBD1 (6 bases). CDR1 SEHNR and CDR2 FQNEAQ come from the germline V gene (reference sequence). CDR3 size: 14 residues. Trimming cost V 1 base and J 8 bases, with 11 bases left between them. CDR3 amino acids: CASSLDRVNEKLFF. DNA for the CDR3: TGTGCCAGCAGCTTAGACAGGGTGAACGAAAAACTGTTTTTT.

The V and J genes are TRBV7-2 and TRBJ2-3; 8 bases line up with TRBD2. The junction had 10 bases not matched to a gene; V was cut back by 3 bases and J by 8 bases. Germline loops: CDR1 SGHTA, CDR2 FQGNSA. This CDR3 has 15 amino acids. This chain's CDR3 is CASSFGGRLLGTQYF. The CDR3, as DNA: TGTGCCAGCAGCTTTGGCGGGAGGCTGCTTGGTACGCAGTATTTT.

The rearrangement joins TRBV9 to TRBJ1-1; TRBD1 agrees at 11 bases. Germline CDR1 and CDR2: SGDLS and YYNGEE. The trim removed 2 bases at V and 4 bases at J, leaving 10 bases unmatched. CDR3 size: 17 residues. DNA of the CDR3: TGTGCCAGCAGCGTGGGGACAGGGGGATTGATCGGCACTGAAGCTTTCTTT. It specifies CASSVGTGGLIGTEAFF.

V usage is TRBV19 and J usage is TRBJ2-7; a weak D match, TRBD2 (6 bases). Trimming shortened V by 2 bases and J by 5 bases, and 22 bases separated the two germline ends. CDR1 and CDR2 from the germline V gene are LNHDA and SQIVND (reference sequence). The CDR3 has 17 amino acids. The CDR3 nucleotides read TGTGCCAGTAGTATAAACCCTCCTATCGGGAGAAGGAACGAGCAGTACTTC. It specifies CASSINPPIGRRNEQYF.

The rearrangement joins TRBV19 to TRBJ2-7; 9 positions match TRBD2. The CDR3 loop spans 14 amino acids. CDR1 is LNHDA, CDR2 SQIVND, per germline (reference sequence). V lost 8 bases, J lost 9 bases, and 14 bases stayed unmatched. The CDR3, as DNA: TGTGCCAGTTCTCCTAAAGCGGGAGGTAACGGGCAGTACTTC. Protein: CASSPKAGGNGQYF. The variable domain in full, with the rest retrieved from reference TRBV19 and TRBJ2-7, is DGGITQSPKYLFRKEGQNVTLSCEQNLNHDAMYWYRQDPGQGLRLIYYSQIVNDFQKGDIAEGYSVSREKKESFPLTVTSAQKNPTAFYLCASSPKAGGNGQYFGPGTRLTVT.

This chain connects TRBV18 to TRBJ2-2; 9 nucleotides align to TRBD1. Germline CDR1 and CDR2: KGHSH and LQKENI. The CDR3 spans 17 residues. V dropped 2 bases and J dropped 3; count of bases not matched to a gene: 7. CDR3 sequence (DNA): TGTGCCAGCTCACCATTGTCGGGACAGGGACACACCGGGGAGCTGTTTTTT. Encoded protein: CASSPLSGQGHTGELFF.

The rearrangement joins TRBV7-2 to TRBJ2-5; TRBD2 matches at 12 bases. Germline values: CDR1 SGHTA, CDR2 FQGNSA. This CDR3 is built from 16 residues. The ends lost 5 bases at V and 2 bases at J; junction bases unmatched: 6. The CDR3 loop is CASSPGTSGLQETQYF. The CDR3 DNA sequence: TGTGCCAGCAGCCCCGGGACTAGCGGGCTGCAAGAGACCCAGTACTTC.

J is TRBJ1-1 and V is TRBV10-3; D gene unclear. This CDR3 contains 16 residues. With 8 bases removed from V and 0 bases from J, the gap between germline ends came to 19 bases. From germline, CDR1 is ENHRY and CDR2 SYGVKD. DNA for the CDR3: TGTGCCATCCGGGTTTATCACGGATCGATGAACACTGAAGCTTTCTTT. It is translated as CAIRVYHGSMNTEAFF.

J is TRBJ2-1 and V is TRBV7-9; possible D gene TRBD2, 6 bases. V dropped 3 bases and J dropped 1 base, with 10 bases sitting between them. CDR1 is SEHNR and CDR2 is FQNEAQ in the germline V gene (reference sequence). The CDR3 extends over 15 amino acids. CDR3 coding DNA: TGTGCCAGCAGCTTTATAGCGGTTTCCTACAATGAGCAGTTCTTC. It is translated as CASSFIAVSYNEQFF.

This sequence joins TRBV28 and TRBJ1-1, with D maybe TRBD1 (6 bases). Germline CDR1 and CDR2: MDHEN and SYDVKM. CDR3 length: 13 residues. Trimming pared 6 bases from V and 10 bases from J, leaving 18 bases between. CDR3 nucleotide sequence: TGTGCCAGCAGCCAGGGGAACAAGGGGCGAGCTTTCTTT. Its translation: CASSQGNKGRAFF. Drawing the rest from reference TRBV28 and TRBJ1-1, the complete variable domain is DVKVTQSSRYLVKRTGEKVFLECVQDMDHENMFWYRQDPGLGLRLIYFSYDVKMKEKGDIPEGYSVSREKKERFSLILESASTNQTSMYLCASSQGNKGRAFFGQGTRLTVV.

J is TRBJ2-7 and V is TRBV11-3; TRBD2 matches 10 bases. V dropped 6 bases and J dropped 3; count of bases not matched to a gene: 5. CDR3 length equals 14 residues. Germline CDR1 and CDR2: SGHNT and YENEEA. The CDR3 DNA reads TGTGCCAGCAGTCCTAGCGGGAGACTCTACGAGCAGTACTTC. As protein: CASSPSGRLYEQYF.

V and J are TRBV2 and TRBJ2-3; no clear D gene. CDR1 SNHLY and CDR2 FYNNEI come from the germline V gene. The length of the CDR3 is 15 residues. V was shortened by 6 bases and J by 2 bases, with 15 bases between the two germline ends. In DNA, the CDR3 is TGTGCCAGCAGATTAGGTGCAGGAACCACAGATACGCAGTATTTT. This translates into CASRLGAGTTDTQYF.

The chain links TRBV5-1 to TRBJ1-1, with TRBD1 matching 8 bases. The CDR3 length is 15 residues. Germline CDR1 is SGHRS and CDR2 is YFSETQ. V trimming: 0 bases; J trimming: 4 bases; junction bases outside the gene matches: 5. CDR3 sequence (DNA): TGCGCCAGCAGCTTGGGGACAGGGTACCCCACTGAAGCTTTCTTT. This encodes CASSLGTGYPTEAFF.

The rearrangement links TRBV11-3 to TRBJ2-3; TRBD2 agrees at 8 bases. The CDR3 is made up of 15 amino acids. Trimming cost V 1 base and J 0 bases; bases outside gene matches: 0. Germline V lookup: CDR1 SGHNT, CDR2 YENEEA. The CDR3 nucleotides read TGTGCCAGCAGCTTAGCGGGAGGGAGCACAGATACGCAGTATTTT. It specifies CASSLAGGSTDTQYF.

CDR3 DNA sequence: TGTGCCACCCTAGCGGGAGGGCCTCAAGAGACCCAGTACTTC. Translation: CATLAGGPQETQYF. J is TRBJ2-5 and V is TRBV6-1, with 12 positions matching TRBD2. CDR1 MNHNS and CDR2 SASEGT come from the germline V gene. This CDR3 has 14 residues. With V trimmed by 10 bases and J by 2 bases, 5 bases remained unmatched.

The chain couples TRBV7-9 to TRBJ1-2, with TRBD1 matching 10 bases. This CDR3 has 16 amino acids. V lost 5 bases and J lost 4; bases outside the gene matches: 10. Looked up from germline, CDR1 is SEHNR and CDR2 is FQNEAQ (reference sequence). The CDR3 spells CASSATGGVIAYGYTF. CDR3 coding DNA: TGTGCCAGCAGCGCGACAGGGGGCGTTATCGCCTATGGCTACACCTTC.

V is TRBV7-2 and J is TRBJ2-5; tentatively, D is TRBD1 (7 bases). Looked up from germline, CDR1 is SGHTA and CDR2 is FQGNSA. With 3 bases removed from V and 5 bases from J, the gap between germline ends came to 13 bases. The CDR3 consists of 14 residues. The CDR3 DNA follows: TGTGCCAGCAGCTTCCAGGGGGGAAGGGAGACCCAGTACTTC. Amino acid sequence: CASSFQGGRETQYF.

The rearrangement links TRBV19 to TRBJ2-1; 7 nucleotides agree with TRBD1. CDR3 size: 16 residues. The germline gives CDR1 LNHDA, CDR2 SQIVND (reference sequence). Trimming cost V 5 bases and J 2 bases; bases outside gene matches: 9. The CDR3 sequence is CASSPQNRGPYNEQFF. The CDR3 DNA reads TGTGCCAGTAGTCCACAGAACAGGGGTCCCTACAATGAGCAGTTCTTC. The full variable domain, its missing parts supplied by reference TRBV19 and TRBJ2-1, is DGGITQSPKYLFRKEGQNVTLSCEQNLNHDAMYWYRQDPGQGLRLIYYSQIVNDFQKGDIAEGYSVSREKKESFPLTVTSAQKNPTAFYLCASSPQNRGPYNEQFFGPGTRLTVL.

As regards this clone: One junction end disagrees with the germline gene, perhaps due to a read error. The CDR3 region is CASSLSSIHEQFF. CDR3 coding DNA: TGTGCTAGCAGCTTAAGTAGTATCCATGAGCAGTTCTTC. The chain uses TRBV7-7 and TRBJ2-1; no clear D. Germline V gene lookup returns CDR1 SSHAT and CDR2 FNYEAQ (reference sequence). The CDR3 runs to 13 residues.

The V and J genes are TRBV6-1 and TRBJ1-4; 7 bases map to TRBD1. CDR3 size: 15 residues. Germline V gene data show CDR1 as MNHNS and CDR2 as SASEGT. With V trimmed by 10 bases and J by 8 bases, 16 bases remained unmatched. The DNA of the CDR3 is TGTGCCACCAGAACATCGACAGGGTCTTGGGAAAAACTGTTTTTT. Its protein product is CATRTSTGSWEKLFF.

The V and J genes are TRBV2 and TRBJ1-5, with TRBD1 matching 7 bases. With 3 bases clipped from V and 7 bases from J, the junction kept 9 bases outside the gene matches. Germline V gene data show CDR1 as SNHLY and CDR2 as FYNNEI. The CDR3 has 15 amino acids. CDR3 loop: CASSEEQQGWQPQHF. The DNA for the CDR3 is TGTGCCAGCAGTGAGGAGCAACAGGGGTGGCAGCCCCAGCATTTT.

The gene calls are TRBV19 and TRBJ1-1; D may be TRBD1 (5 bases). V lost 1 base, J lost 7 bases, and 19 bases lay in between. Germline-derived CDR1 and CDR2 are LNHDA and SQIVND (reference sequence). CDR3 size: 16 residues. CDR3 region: CASSIGGMGSIYEAFF. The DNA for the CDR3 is TGTGCCAGTAGTATAGGGGGCATGGGCAGTATTTATGAAGCTTTCTTT.

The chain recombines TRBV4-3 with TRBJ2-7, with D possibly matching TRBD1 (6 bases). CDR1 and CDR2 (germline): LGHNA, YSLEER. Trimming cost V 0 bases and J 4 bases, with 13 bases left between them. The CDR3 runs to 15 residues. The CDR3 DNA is TGCGCCAGCAGCCAAGAAGGGGGTCAGGGGTACGAGCAGTACTTC. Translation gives CASSQEGGQGYEQYF.